The 31 T cell receptor beta chains below come from one sample, sequenced in a study of beta chain features in type 1 diabetes. Isolated RNA was reverse transcribed in full, so expressed TCRB transcripts were sequenced. The data were produced by immunoSEQ multiplex PCR, yet TCRdb's version contains in-frame clones alone and is incomplete. Among about 130,000 clones listed, around 8.7% were seen once. The sample was central memory CD4+ T cells from blood. The origin of the receptors is a man between 18 and 29 years old in good health.

This clone was seen only a few times. This chain links TRBV9 with TRBJ2-1; TRBD1 might be the D (6 bases). V was shortened by 0 bases and J by 4 bases, with 14 bases between the two germline ends. The CDR3 is made up of 16 amino acids. The germline V gene has CDR1 SGDLS and CDR2 YYNGEE. The CDR3 here is CASSVEGRGPYNEQFF. Here the CDR3 DNA reads TGTGCCAGCAGCGTAGAGGGCAGGGGCCCTTACAATGAGCAGTTCTTC.

V and J are TRBV7-8 and TRBJ2-7; D perhaps matches TRBD1 (7 bases). In germline, CDR1 is SGHVS, CDR2 FQNEAQ. The CDR3 sequence is 13 residues long. Trimming left V 5 bases short and J 2 bases short, with 10 bases between. The CDR3 bases are TGTGCCAGCAGCGGAGGGACAGCCTACGAGCAGTACTTC. Amino acid sequence: CASSGGTAYEQYF.

The chain carries TRBV27 and TRBJ2-3; D not resolved. Trimming took 5 bases from V and 6 from J, leaving 12 bases between them. The CDR3 extends over 13 amino acids. CDR1 is MNHEY and CDR2 is SMNVEV in the germline V gene (reference sequence). CDR3 in amino acids: CASSPTLRDTQYF. CDR3 bases: TGTGCCAGCAGTCCAACTCTACGGGATACGCAGTATTTT.

The rearrangement joins TRBV19 to TRBJ1-6; 8 nucleotides match TRBD1. Per the germline V gene, CDR1 is LNHDA and CDR2 is SQIVND (reference sequence). V was pared by 7 bases and J by 7 bases, with 9 bases of the junction left unmatched. The CDR3 runs to 15 residues. The CDR3 DNA sequence: TGTGCCAGTAAGGTATCGGGACAGGAAAATTCACCCCTCCACTTT. Its translation: CASKVSGQENSPLHF.

About this clone itself: The same CDR3 is also encoded by other DNA sequences in this sample. This chain joins TRBV30 and TRBJ2-7; TRBD1 aligns across 8 bases. The V gene end was trimmed by 0 bases and the J gene end by 7 bases; junction bases not matched to a gene: 11. The germline V gene has CDR1 GTSNPN and CDR2 SVGIG (reference sequence). The CDR3 runs 15 residues. CDR3 DNA sequence: TGTGCCTGGAGTGTACTTAGGCAGGGGGCAGGGGAGCAGTACTTC. It yields the protein CAWSVLRQGAGEQYF.

The J gene is TRBJ2-3, the V gene TRBV7-2; 8 positions agree with TRBD2. Germline-derived CDR1 and CDR2 are SGHTA and FQGNSA. Trimming cost V 4 bases and J 6 bases; bases outside gene matches: 3. This CDR3 is built from 13 residues. The CDR3, as DNA: TGTGCCAGCAGCTCGACGGGGGGGGATACGCAGTATTTT. Protein sequence: CASSSTGGDTQYF. Drawing the rest from reference TRBV7-2 and TRBJ2-3, the complete variable domain is GAGVSQSPSNKVTEKGKDVELRCDPISGHTALYWYRQSLGQGLEFLIYFQGNSAPDKSGLPSDRFSAERTGGSVSTLTIQRTQQEDSAVYLCASSSTGGDTQYFGPGTRLTVL.

The table lists this clone with a few counts. V usage is TRBV7-9 and J usage is TRBJ1-6, with 7 bases identical to TRBD1. With 1 base clipped from V and 7 bases from J, the junction kept 4 bases outside the gene matches. The CDR3 totals 15 residues. In germline, CDR1 is SEHNR, CDR2 FQNEAQ (reference sequence). DNA of the CDR3: TGTGCCAGCAGCTTAGACAGGGGTTGGAATTCACCCCTCCACTTT. Encoded protein: CASSLDRGWNSPLHF.

The rearrangement joins TRBV7-2 to TRBJ1-5; TRBD1 might be the D (6 bases). The CDR3 extends over 15 amino acids. Germline CDR1 SGHTA, CDR2 FQGNSA. Between the trimmed V and J ends, which lost 5 bases and 4 bases, there was a span of 15 bases. The CDR3 is CASSRKQGWNQPQHF. CDR3 bases: TGTGCCAGCAGCCGAAAACAGGGTTGGAATCAGCCCCAGCATTTT.

This clone was observed a handful of times. This chain joins TRBV30 and TRBJ2-3; D not resolved. CDR1 GTSNPN and CDR2 SVGIG come from the germline V gene (reference sequence). The V end lost 4 bases, the J end lost 5 bases, and 7 bases lay between the germline ends. The CDR3 is 11 amino acids. This chain's CDR3 is CAWNPGDTQYF. CDR3 sequence (DNA): TGTGCCTGGAACCCGGGAGATACGCAGTATTTT. The full variable domain, in which reference TRBV30 and TRBJ2-3 provide the parts outside the CDR3, is SQTIHQWPATLVQPVGSPLSLECTVEGTSNPNLYWYRQAAGRGLQLLFYSVGIGQISSEVPQNLSASRPQDRQFILSSKKLLLSDSGFYLCAWNPGDTQYFGPGTRLTVL.

The chain has TRBV28 and TRBJ1-5, with a possible D match to TRBD1 (6 bases). This CDR3 comprises 16 residues. Trimming cost V 6 bases and J 1 base, with 16 bases left between them. Germline V gene data show CDR1 as MDHEN and CDR2 as SYDVKM. DNA of the CDR3: TGTGCCAGCAGGGAGTGGCCCGGACAGAGCAATCAGCCCCAGCATTTT. As protein: CASREWPGQSNQPQHF.

The V gene is TRBV11-2, the J gene TRBJ2-3; D is possibly TRBD1 (5 bases). Per the germline V gene, CDR1 is SGHAT and CDR2 is FQNNGV. The ends were cut back, 5 bases at V and 7 bases at J, with 10 bases in the middle. CDR3 length: 12 amino acids. The CDR3 DNA reads as TGTGCCAGCAGCATGACAGAAAATACGCAGTATTTT. Translating gives CASSMTENTQYF.

The chain carries TRBV5-6 and TRBJ2-5, with D possibly TRBD2 on 5 matching bases. The CDR3 totals 13 residues. V lost 0 bases, J lost 5 bases, and 8 bases lay in between. Germline V gene lookup returns CDR1 SGHDT and CDR2 YYEEEE. The CDR3: CASSLGREETQYF. In DNA form, the CDR3 reads TGTGCCAGCAGCTTGGGTAGGGAGGAGACCCAGTACTTC.

The V call is TRBV5-1, the J call TRBJ2-1; TRBD2 matches at 13 bases. The J segment lost 0 bases and the V segment lost 2 bases, leaving 5 bases of the junction unmatched. The CDR3 totals 18 residues. Germline CDR1 is SGHRS and CDR2 is YFSETQ. Written as DNA, the CDR3 is TGCGCCAGCAGCTTATTTGGGACTAGCGGGAACTCCTACAATGAGCAGTTCTTC. This translates into CASSLFGTSGNSYNEQFF.

The rearrangement links TRBV5-5 to TRBJ1-2; weak D call: TRBD1 (6 bases). The V gene lost 0 bases and the J gene lost 6 bases, with 6 bases spanning the gap. Germline V gene lookup returns CDR1 SGHKS and CDR2 YYEKEE (reference sequence). This CDR3 comprises 12 residues. The CDR3 nucleotides read TGTGCCAGCAGCTTGGACAGGGATGGCTACACCTTC. This gives the protein CASSLDRDGYTF.

This clone was seen more than once but under ten times. The rearrangement links TRBV29-1 to TRBJ2-3, with 7 positions matching TRBD2. Trimming at V came to 3 bases and at J to 4 bases, leaving 13 bases not matched to a gene. Germline V lookup: CDR1 SQVTM, CDR2 ANQGSEA. This CDR3 comprises 16 residues. The CDR3: CSVEGSAGLVADTQYF. CDR3 nucleotide sequence: TGCAGCGTTGAGGGTTCGGCCGGACTAGTCGCAGATACGCAGTATTTT.

This clone turned up a few times. The rearrangement uses TRBV25-1 and TRBJ2-5, with 11 bases matching TRBD2. The CDR3 is 15 amino acids. Germline V gene data show CDR1 as MGHDK and CDR2 as SYGVNS. The junction had 12 bases not matched to a gene; V was cut back by 9 bases and J by 6 bases. CDR3 amino acids: CASTNSGLAVKTQYF. CDR3 in DNA: TGTGCCAGTACCAATTCGGGACTAGCGGTGAAGACCCAGTACTTC.

About this clone: At the DNA level, this CDR3 is encoded by other sequences in the same sample as well. V is TRBV6-5 and J is TRBJ2-7; tentative D call: TRBD1 (6 bases). Germline CDR1 reads MNHEY; CDR2 reads SVGAGI. Trimming stripped 7 bases from V and 0 bases from J, with 13 bases between. The CDR3 contains 14 residues. CDR3 sequence: CASNDRMSSYEQYF. CDR3 DNA: TGTGCCAGCAACGACAGGATGAGCTCCTACGAGCAGTACTTC.

This clone was detected only a few times. This rearrangement joins TRBV9 to TRBJ2-1; perhaps TRBD2 as D (6 bases). Germline assignment: CDR1 SGDLS and CDR2 YYNGEE. The CDR3 totals 11 residues. V lost 2 bases and J 9 bases, leaving 6 bases between the germline ends. CDR3 sequence reads: CASSVGGEQFF. CDR3 DNA sequence: TGTGCCAGCAGCGTGGGGGGTGAGCAGTTCTTC.

The sample holds many counts of this clone. The chain recombines TRBV6-5 with TRBJ2-6; D is possibly TRBD2 (5 bases). The CDR3 loop spans 16 amino acids. Trimming stripped 0 bases from V and 2 bases from J, with 8 bases between. CDR1 is MNHEY, CDR2 SVGAGI, per germline. In DNA, the CDR3 is TGTGCCAGCAGTTACTCTTCCGGGACTGGGGCCAACGTCCTGACTTTC. Residues: CASSYSSGTGANVLTF.

The table lists this clone with a few counts. The gene calls are TRBV7-9 and TRBJ2-7, with TRBD1 matching over 9 bases. There are 14 residues in the CDR3. Losses at the gene ends were 5 bases for V and 1 base for J; bases not matched to a gene: 3. Germline CDR1 is SEHNR and CDR2 is FQNEAQ (reference sequence). CDR3 sequence: CASSAGTGSYEQYF. As DNA, the CDR3 is TGTGCCAGCAGCGCAGGGACAGGGTCCTACGAGCAGTACTTC.

The gene calls are TRBV5-6 and TRBJ2-7, with D maybe TRBD2 (7 bases). CDR3 length equals 15 residues. The V gene lost 4 bases and the J gene lost 2 bases, with 16 bases spanning the gap. CDR1 and CDR2 from the germline V gene are SGHDT and YYEEEE. The CDR3 sequence is CASSTRAGAAYEQYF. Written as DNA, the CDR3 is TGTGCCAGCAGCACCCGGGCGGGGGCGGCCTACGAGCAGTACTTC.

This clone turned up a few times. The chain employs TRBV6-1 and TRBJ2-7; possible D gene TRBD2, 6 bases. Germline CDR1 and CDR2: MNHNS and SASEGT. CDR3 length: 14 residues. Trimming took off 7 bases at V and 3 bases at J, with 16 bases between the two ends. CDR3: CASTRNRGGYEQYF. CDR3 sequence (DNA): TGTGCCAGCACTAGAAACCGGGGAGGCTACGAGCAGTACTTC.

This chain's CDR3 is CAIRVSGGHNEQFF. CDR3 DNA sequence: TGTGCCATCAGGGTTAGCGGGGGACACAATGAGCAGTTCTTC. The V and J genes are TRBV10-3 and TRBJ2-1, with 9 bases fitting TRBD2. The CDR3 has 14 amino acids. With V trimmed by 6 bases and J by 5 bases, 5 bases remained unmatched. Germline assignment: CDR1 ENHRY and CDR2 SYGVKD.

This clone was seen once. V usage is TRBV6-4 and J usage is TRBJ1-2, with TRBD1 identical over 11 bases. V lost 2 bases to trimming and J lost 4 bases; unmatched junction nucleotides: 3. Per germline, CDR1 MRHNA and CDR2 SNTAGT. The CDR3 is 15 amino acids. The CDR3 loop is CASSDRTGGPYGYTF. DNA of the CDR3: TGTGCCAGCAGTGACCGGACAGGGGGCCCCTATGGCTACACCTTC.

This clone was recorded many times. V and J are TRBV30 and TRBJ1-6; 8 bases fit TRBD1. CDR1 is GTSNPN, CDR2 SVGIG, per germline (reference sequence). This CDR3 is built from 12 residues. With 7 bases clipped from V and 9 bases from J, the junction kept 5 bases outside the gene matches. The CDR3 spells CASSGTGSPLHF. As DNA, the CDR3 is TGTGCCTCCTCCGGGACAGGTTCACCCCTCCACTTT. Combining the CDR3 with reference TRBV30 and TRBJ1-6 gives the whole variable domain SQTIHQWPATLVQPVGSPLSLECTVEGTSNPNLYWYRQAAGRGLQLLFYSVGIGQISSEVPQNLSASRPQDRQFILSSKKLLLSDSGFYLCASSGTGSPLHFGNGTRLTVT.

This clone was seen a few times. The gene calls are TRBV28 and TRBJ2-1; 7 nucleotides line up with TRBD2. V lost 1 base and J lost 4; bases outside the gene matches: 4. This CDR3 region has 15 residues. Germline lookup yields CDR1 MDHEN and CDR2 SYDVKM. The CDR3, as DNA: TGTGCCAGCAGTTTATTGGGGGGGGGTTACAATGAGCAGTTCTTC. Protein sequence: CASSLLGGGYNEQFF.

V is TRBV5-1 and J is TRBJ1-5; possibly TRBD1 for D (6 bases). The V gene's germline CDR1 is SGHRS and CDR2 YFSETQ. Trimming took off 0 bases at V and 5 bases at J, with 12 bases between the two ends. The CDR3 loop spans 15 amino acids. CDR3 in DNA: TGCGCCAGCAGCTTGGGGGGGGGCGGGGATCAGCCCCAGCATTTT. Its protein is CASSLGGGGDQPQHF.

This clone was observed a handful of times. The chain employs TRBV10-1 and TRBJ2-1; 10 nucleotides agree with TRBD2. V lost 9 bases and J lost 4; bases outside the gene matches: 12. Germline V gene sequence: CDR1 WNHNN, CDR2 SYGVQD (reference sequence). The CDR3 is 16 amino acids. DNA of the CDR3: TGCGCCAGTCCCTGGTCGTTAGCGGGGGGATACAATGAGCAGTTCTTC. Its translation: CASPWSLAGGYNEQFF.

The V and J genes are TRBV14 and TRBJ1-2; 7 bases are shared with TRBD1. This CDR3 spans 15 amino acids. V trimming: 0 bases; J trimming: 4 bases; junction bases outside the gene matches: 5. Germline-derived CDR1 and CDR2 are SGHDN and FVKESK. The CDR3 reads CASSQEGDRAYGYTF. DNA for the CDR3: TGTGCCAGCAGCCAAGAGGGAGACAGGGCCTATGGCTACACCTTC.

This chain joins TRBV11-3 and TRBJ2-3, with D maybe TRBD1 (5 bases). Trimming stripped 1 base from V and 0 bases from J, with 5 bases between. There are 14 residues in the CDR3. CDR1 is SGHNT, CDR2 YENEEA, per germline. This CDR3 reads CASSLGQSTDTQYF. Here the CDR3 DNA reads TGTGCCAGCAGCTTAGGACAGAGCACAGATACGCAGTATTTT.

The rearrangement joins TRBV4-3 to TRBJ2-7; TRBD1 aligns across 8 bases. Germline assignment: CDR1 LGHNA and CDR2 YSLEER. This CDR3 region has 15 residues. The ends lost 4 bases at V and 4 bases at J; junction bases unmatched: 9. CDR3 coding DNA: TGCGCCAGCAGCCGCACCGGGACAGGATCTTACGAGCAGTACTTC. Amino acids: CASSRTGTGSYEQYF.